Following are 28 T cell receptor beta chains from one sample sequenced in a study of shared clonotypes between healthy human individuals. Using immunoSEQ multiplex PCR, the repertoire was profiled, and TCRdb retains in-frame clones only, with some absent. The profile shows about 680,000 clones, 73% of them singletons. The source material was memory CD4+ T cells sorted from blood. Subset reported: CD45RA-negative fraction. These receptor sequences come from a woman aged 30 to 39 in good health.

The V call is TRBV5-6, the J call TRBJ2-2; D not resolved. The germline CDR1 and CDR2 sequences are SGHDT and YYEEEE. V lost 1 base to trimming and J lost 1 base, with 11 bases between them. The CDR3 loop spans 16 amino acids. The CDR3 reads CASSLRRRQNTGELFF. The CDR3 nucleotides read TGTGCCAGCAGCTTGAGACGAAGACAGAACACCGGGGAGCTGTTTTTT.

This clone appeared a single time. The V and J genes are TRBV7-2 and TRBJ2-7; no clear D. This CDR3 is 14 amino acids long. Germline CDR1 and CDR2: SGHTA and FQGNSA. The V end lost 5 bases, the J end lost 5 bases, and 16 bases lay between the germline ends. CDR3 DNA sequence: TGTGCCAGCAGCCCTACCCCAGAGAGAAACGAGCAGTACTTC. Encoded protein: CASSPTPERNEQYF.

This clone was recorded only once. The rearrangement links TRBV6-1 to TRBJ1-2; D unresolved. Germline CDR1 MNHNS, CDR2 SASEGT. V lost 0 bases to trimming and J lost 13 bases, with 15 bases between them. The CDR3 covers 13 residues. The CDR3 loop reads CASSEAGSLSFTF. The CDR3 region has the DNA TGTGCCAGCAGTGAAGCCGGGAGCCTCTCTTTCACCTTC.

This clone was counted a single time. This chain links TRBV5-1 with TRBJ2-2; 7 nucleotides match TRBD2. The CDR3 length is 16 residues. CDR1 is SGHRS and CDR2 is YFSETQ in the germline V gene. The V and J ends lost 4 bases and 0 bases, in that order; junction bases with no gene match: 6. CDR3 loop: CASSRLTSANTGELFF. DNA of the CDR3: TGCGCCAGCAGCCGCCTCACTAGCGCGAACACCGGGGAGCTGTTTTTT.

This clone was detected a few times. The gene calls are TRBV27 and TRBJ2-5, with TRBD1 matching 9 bases. V shed 3 bases and J 0 bases; nucleotides not matched to a gene: 8. The CDR3 is made up of 17 amino acids. Germline lookup yields CDR1 MNHEY and CDR2 SMNVEV (reference sequence). This CDR3 is CASSLLRQGGNQETQYF. CDR3 DNA: TGTGCCAGCAGTTTGCTTAGACAGGGGGGTAACCAAGAGACCCAGTACTTC.

This clone was seen at least ten times. The chain's CDR3 is CASSETMNHNEQFF. The CDR3 coding sequence is TGTGCCAGCAGTGAAACGATGAACCACAATGAGCAGTTCTTC. This chain connects TRBV6-1 to TRBJ2-1; no reliable D call. V lost 2 bases and J lost 5, with 10 bases in between. Germline lookup yields CDR1 MNHNS and CDR2 SASEGT. This CDR3 has 14 amino acids.

This clone has only a few counts. V is TRBV28 and J is TRBJ2-1; 11 nucleotides agree with TRBD2. The germline V gene encodes CDR1 MDHEN and CDR2 SYDVKM. This CDR3 is built from 16 residues. The ends lost 6 bases at V and 1 base at J; junction bases unmatched: 5. The CDR3 DNA reads as TGTGCCAGCAGCCAAACTAGCGGGAGATCCTACAATGAGCAGTTCTTC. Amino acid sequence: CASSQTSGRSYNEQFF.

This clone occurred many times. The V and J genes are TRBV7-2 and TRBJ2-7; D gene ambiguous. Germline lookup yields CDR1 SGHTA and CDR2 FQGNSA. The CDR3 runs 15 residues. V lost 1 base, J lost 0 bases, and 10 bases lay in between. As DNA, the CDR3 is TGTGCCAGCAGCTTAGGTAGCAGTAGCTCCTACGAGCAGTACTTC. Encoded protein: CASSLGSSSSYEQYF. Using reference TRBV7-2 and TRBJ2-7 for the parts outside the CDR3, the full variable domain is GAGVSQSPSNKVTEKGKDVELRCDPISGHTALYWYRQSLGQGLEFLIYFQGNSAPDKSGLPSDRFSAERTGGSVSTLTIQRTQQEDSAVYLCASSLGSSSSYEQYFGPGTRLTVT.

The rearrangement joins TRBV29-1 to TRBJ2-4; D gene unclear. The CDR3 has 13 amino acids. V was trimmed by 3 bases and J by 9 bases, leaving 15 bases between them. The germline gives CDR1 SQVTM, CDR2 ANQGSEA. Here the CDR3 DNA reads TGCAGCGTTGAGTTGGTAGGTTCGGGCATTCAGTACTTC. Residues: CSVELVGSGIQYF.

This CDR3 is CASGLAGVVSTDTQYF. In DNA, the CDR3 is TGTGCCAGCGGACTAGCGGGAGTAGTTAGCACAGATACGCAGTATTTT. V gene TRBV19 combines with J gene TRBJ2-3; 13 bases agree with TRBD2. With V trimmed by 9 bases and J by 0 bases, 6 bases remained unmatched. The CDR3 extends over 16 amino acids. Germline CDR1 LNHDA, CDR2 SQIVND (reference sequence).

The chain couples TRBV28 to TRBJ1-2; 7 bases line up with TRBD1. After removal of 9 bases from V and 7 bases from J, the junction contained 20 bases not matched to a gene. CDR3 length: 16 amino acids. In germline, CDR1 is MDHEN, CDR2 SYDVKM. The CDR3 sequence is CASTNGMRGRNAGYTF. CDR3 nucleotides: TGTGCCAGTACTAACGGAATGAGGGGGCGAAACGCTGGCTACACCTTC.

J is TRBJ2-5 and V is TRBV2; 7 bases are a match to TRBD1. Trimming took 1 base from V and 2 from J; bases not matched to a gene: 1. The CDR3 loop spans 14 amino acids. Germline V lookup: CDR1 SNHLY, CDR2 FYNNEI. CDR3 region: CASSEGRGQETQYF. The CDR3 DNA is TGTGCCAGCAGTGAAGGCAGGGGGCAAGAGACCCAGTACTTC.

The V and J genes are TRBV5-4 and TRBJ1-2, with 8 bases lining up with TRBD1. The CDR3 has 13 residues. J was trimmed by 7 bases and V by 4 bases; bases with no gene match: 6. Germline V CDR1 and CDR2: SGHNT, YYREEE (reference sequence). CDR3 sequence (DNA): TGTGCCAGCAGCACGGACAGGGACCGTGGCTACACCTTC. Its protein product is CASSTDRDRGYTF.

The chain recombines TRBV11-2 with TRBJ2-1, with 9 bases fitting TRBD1. CDR1 SGHAT and CDR2 FQNNGV come from the germline V gene. The V gene end was trimmed by 5 bases and the J gene end by 12 bases; junction bases not matched to a gene: 11. This CDR3 region has 14 residues. The CDR3 spells CASSRNKPGQGQFF. CDR3 nucleotides: TGTGCCAGCAGCCGTAATAAACCGGGACAGGGGCAGTTCTTC.

This clone came up once. J is TRBJ2-5 and V is TRBV4-2; 8 bases line up with TRBD2. This CDR3 contains 16 residues. Unmatched junction bases numbered 9, after V lost 3 bases and J lost 3 bases. Per germline, CDR1 LGHNA and CDR2 YNFKEQ. In DNA, the CDR3 is TGTGCCAGCAGCCATGGAAGCGGGAGAGGTGAAGAGACCCAGTACTTC. Its translation is CASSHGSGRGEETQYF.

The genes are TRBV6-6 and TRBJ2-7; 12 bases fit TRBD2. Germline CDR1 reads MNHNY; CDR2 reads SVGAGI (reference sequence). V lost 6 bases to trimming and J lost 0 bases; unmatched junction nucleotides: 3. The CDR3 totals 15 residues. DNA for the CDR3: TGTGCCAGCAGGGGACTAGCGGGCCTCTCCTACGAGCAGTACTTC. This sequence encodes CASRGLAGLSYEQYF.

This clone was seen a handful of times. The J gene is TRBJ2-1, the V gene TRBV11-2; 10 bases map to TRBD2. The CDR3 extends over 18 amino acids. V shed 7 bases, J shed 3 bases, and the junction held 15 bases outside the gene matches. Per germline, CDR1 SGHAT and CDR2 FQNNGV. The CDR3 coding sequence is TGTGCCAGCACCGCAGGAAGCGGGGGGGGACTTAACTACAATGAGCAGTTCTTC. Protein product: CASTAGSGGGLNYNEQFF.

In regard to this clone: Given a much more abundant clone one base away, this may be a read error. This sample includes further DNA sequences coding for the same CDR3. The chain recombines TRBV7-8 with TRBJ1-4; 9 bases are a match to TRBD1. The CDR3 sequence is 15 residues long. The germline V gene encodes CDR1 SGHVS and CDR2 FQNEAQ. CDR3 nucleotides: TGTGCCAGCAGCGATCGACAGGGGGGCGGTGAAAAGCTGTTTTTT. Its protein is CASSDRQGGGEKLFF.

The gene calls are TRBV7-9 and TRBJ2-1; perhaps TRBD2 as D (6 bases). Trimming took 4 bases from V and 6 from J, leaving 25 bases between them. This CDR3 is built from 18 residues. The germline V gene has CDR1 SEHNR and CDR2 FQNEAQ (reference sequence). In DNA form, the CDR3 reads TGTGCCAGCAGCTCGAGGGGTGCGGGACCAGCCATGCTCAATGAGCAGTTCTTC. Protein product: CASSSRGAGPAMLNEQFF.

The chain has TRBV10-3 and TRBJ2-2, with a weak D call TRBD1 (5 bases). The CDR3 has 16 residues. The V gene's germline CDR1 is ENHRY and CDR2 SYGVKD. V was cut by 3 bases and J by 4 bases, with 15 bases left in between. CDR3 DNA sequence: TGTGCCATCAGTGAAGTCCTCTTTCAGGGCACCGGGGAGCTGTTTTTT. Translating gives CAISEVLFQGTGELFF.

The chain is built from TRBV5-8 and TRBJ1-2, with D possibly TRBD1 on 5 matching bases. CDR1 and CDR2 from the germline V gene are SGHTS and YDEGEE. The CDR3 length is 17 residues. Trimming removed 3 bases from V and 6 bases from J, with 24 bases in between. CDR3 sequence (DNA): TGTGCCAGCAGCTCCCTCGGGACGAACCTTACTAAGGATGGCTACACCTTC. Protein product: CASSSLGTNLTKDGYTF.

The chain couples TRBV5-1 to TRBJ1-1, with 7 bases aligning to TRBD1. CDR3 size: 15 residues. Germline trimming cut 6 bases from V and 2 bases from J; bases unmatched to any gene: 10. Germline-derived CDR1 and CDR2 are SGHRS and YFSETQ. In DNA form, the CDR3 reads TGCGCCAGCACCCTATGGGACAGCCAAAACACTGAAGCTTTCTTT. Encoded protein: CASTLWDSQNTEAFF.

The chain carries TRBV20-1 and TRBJ1-4; TRBD1 might be the D (5 bases). Germline CDR1 DFQATT, CDR2 SNEGSKA (reference sequence). The CDR3 contains 11 residues. V lost 6 bases and J 10 bases, leaving 12 bases between the germline ends. The CDR3 nucleotides read TGCAGTGCCCCGGACATTGGAAAACTGTTTTTT. Amino acid sequence: CSAPDIGKLFF.

The V gene is TRBV28, the J gene TRBJ1-1; D is ambiguous. The germline gives CDR1 MDHEN, CDR2 SYDVKM. V lost 3 bases, J lost 4 bases, and 9 bases lay in between. The CDR3 has 13 residues. The CDR3 protein is CASSFRSSTEAFF. The CDR3 DNA is TGTGCCAGCAGTTTTAGATCCAGCACTGAAGCTTTCTTT.

This clone was detected only a few times. This chain uses TRBV25-1 with TRBJ2-7; perhaps TRBD1 as D (5 bases). CDR3 length equals 16 residues. Germline V gene data show CDR1 as MGHDK and CDR2 as SYGVNS. V dropped 3 bases and J dropped 2 bases, with 17 bases sitting between them. The chain's CDR3 is CASSEPTARRAYEQYF. CDR3 DNA: TGTGCCAGCAGTGAGCCGACAGCGCGAAGAGCCTACGAGCAGTACTTC.

This clone showed up just once. The gene calls are TRBV6-1 and TRBJ2-7; the D gene is possibly TRBD1 (5 bases). Trimming removed 2 bases at V and 4 bases at J, with 18 bases between. The CDR3 is made up of 16 amino acids. Germline values: CDR1 MNHNS, CDR2 SASEGT. CDR3 DNA: TGTGCCAGCAGTGAAAGGGCTTCAGGGTCTTGGTACGAGCAGTACTTC. This codes for CASSERASGSWYEQYF.

The chain is built from TRBV7-2 and TRBJ1-2, with TRBD1 matching over 10 bases. This CDR3 comprises 16 residues. V gave up 1 base and J gave up 4 bases; unmatched junction bases: 6. The germline V gene has CDR1 SGHTA and CDR2 FQGNSA. This CDR3 is CASSLVAGQGIYGYTF. DNA for the CDR3: TGTGCCAGCAGCTTAGTAGCGGGACAGGGGATCTATGGCTACACCTTC. Looking up the rest from reference TRBV7-2 and TRBJ1-2 gives the full variable domain: GAGVSQSPSNKVTEKGKDVELRCDPISGHTALYWYRQSLGQGLEFLIYFQGNSAPDKSGLPSDRFSAERTGGSVSTLTIQRTQQEDSAVYLCASSLVAGQGIYGYTFGSGTRLTVV.

This clone was detected once. The chain combines TRBV2 with TRBJ1-2; D may be TRBD1 (6 bases). Germline V gene sequence: CDR1 SNHLY, CDR2 FYNNEI. The CDR3 has 12 amino acids. Trimming cost V 6 bases and J 5 bases, with 10 bases left between them. CDR3 nucleotides: TGTGCCAGCAGGCAACAGGGATATGGCTACACCTTC. Its protein is CASRQQGYGYTF.